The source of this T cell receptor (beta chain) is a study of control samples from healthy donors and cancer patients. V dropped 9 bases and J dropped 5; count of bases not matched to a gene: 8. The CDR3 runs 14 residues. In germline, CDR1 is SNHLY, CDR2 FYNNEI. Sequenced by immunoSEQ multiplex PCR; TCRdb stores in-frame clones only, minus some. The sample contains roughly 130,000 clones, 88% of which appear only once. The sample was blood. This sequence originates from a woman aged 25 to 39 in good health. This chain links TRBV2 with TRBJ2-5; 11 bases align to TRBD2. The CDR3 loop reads CASSGRVRWETQYF. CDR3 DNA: TGTGCCAGTAGCGGGAGGGTTAGGTGGGAGACCCAGTACTTC.